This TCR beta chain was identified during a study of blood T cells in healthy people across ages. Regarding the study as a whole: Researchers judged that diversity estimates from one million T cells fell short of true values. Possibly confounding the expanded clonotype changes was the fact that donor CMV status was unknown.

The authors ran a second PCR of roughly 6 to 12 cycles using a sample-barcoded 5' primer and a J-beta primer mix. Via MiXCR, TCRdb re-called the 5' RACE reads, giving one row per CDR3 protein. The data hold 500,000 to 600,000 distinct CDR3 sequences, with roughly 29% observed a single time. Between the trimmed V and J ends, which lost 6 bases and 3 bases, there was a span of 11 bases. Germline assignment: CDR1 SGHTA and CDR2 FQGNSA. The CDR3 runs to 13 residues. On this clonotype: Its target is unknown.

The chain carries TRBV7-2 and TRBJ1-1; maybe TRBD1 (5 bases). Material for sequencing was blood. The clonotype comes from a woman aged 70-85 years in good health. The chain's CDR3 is CASSQQEYTEAFF. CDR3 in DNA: TGTGCCAGCAGTCAACAGGAGTACACTGAAGCTTTCTTT.